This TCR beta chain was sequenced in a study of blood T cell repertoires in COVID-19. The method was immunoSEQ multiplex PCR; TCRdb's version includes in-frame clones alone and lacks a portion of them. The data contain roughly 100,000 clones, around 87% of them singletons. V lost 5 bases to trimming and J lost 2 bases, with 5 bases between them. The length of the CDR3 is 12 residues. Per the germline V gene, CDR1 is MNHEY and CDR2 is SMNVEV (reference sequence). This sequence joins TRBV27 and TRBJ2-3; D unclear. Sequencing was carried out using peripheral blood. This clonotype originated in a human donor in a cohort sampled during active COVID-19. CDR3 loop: CASSVDTDTQYF. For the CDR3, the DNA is TGTGCCAGCAGTGTAGACACAGATACGCAGTATTTT.